This T cell receptor (beta chain) was found in a study of blood T cell repertoires in COVID-19. Study summary: Samples of COVID-19 (acute and convalescent) were obtained from the United States, Italy and Spain.

The CDR3 loop spans 14 amino acids. Germline CDR1 LNHDA, CDR2 SQIVND (reference sequence). V lost 5 bases to trimming and J lost 2 bases, with 10 bases between them. The authors' processing: Using reference gene primer amplification, nucleated cell counts were estimated. Here immunoSEQ multiplex PCR was the method, and the copy in TCRdb shows in-frame clones only, minus some. V and J calls and clone size are as listed in that table; D and trimming were resolved from the DNA. The sample holds 350,000 or so clones, roughly 90% seen once. What was sequenced was PBMCs or T cells enriched from blood (not recorded which). This TCR came from a woman in her 30s who had recovered from COVID-19. This sequence joins TRBV19 and TRBJ2-1, with D maybe TRBD1 (6 bases). The CDR3 reads CASSQDSTYNEQFF. The CDR3 coding sequence is TGTGCCAGTAGTCAGGACAGTACCTACAATGAGCAGTTCTTC.